This TCR beta chain came from a study of identical twins. One entry per CDR3 protein results from TCRdb running MiXCR on the 5' RACE reads. Here the sample spans about 470,000 distinct CDR3 sequences, about 24% being singletons. After removal of 3 bases from V and 1 base from J, the junction contained 4 bases not matched to a gene. There are 16 residues in the CDR3. Per the germline V gene, CDR1 is MNHEY and CDR2 is SMNVEV (reference sequence). These data were also reused for a study on T cells expressing NK-cell markers.

The chain recombines TRBV27 with TRBJ2-7; 12 bases are shared with TRBD2. This TCR was sampled from a woman aged 18-29 years in good health. The sequenced sample consisted of CD4+ T cells sorted from blood. Written as DNA, the CDR3 is TGTGCCAGCAGTTTCCGTACTAGCGGGAGGTCCTACGAGCAGTACTTC. It encodes CASSFRTSGRSYEQYF.